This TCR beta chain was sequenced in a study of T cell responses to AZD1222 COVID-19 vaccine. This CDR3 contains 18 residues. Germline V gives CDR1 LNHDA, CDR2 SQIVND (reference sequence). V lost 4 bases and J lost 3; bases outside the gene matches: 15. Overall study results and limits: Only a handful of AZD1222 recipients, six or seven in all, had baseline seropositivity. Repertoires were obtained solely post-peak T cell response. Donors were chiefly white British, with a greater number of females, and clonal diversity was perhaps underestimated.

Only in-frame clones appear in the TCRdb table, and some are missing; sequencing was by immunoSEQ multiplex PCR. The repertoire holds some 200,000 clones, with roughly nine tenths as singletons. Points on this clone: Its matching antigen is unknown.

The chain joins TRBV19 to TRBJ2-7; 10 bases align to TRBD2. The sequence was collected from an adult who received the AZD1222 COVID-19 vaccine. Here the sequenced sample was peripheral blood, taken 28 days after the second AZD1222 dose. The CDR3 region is CASSTLWTSGRGRYEQYF. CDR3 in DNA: TGTGCCAGTAGTACCCTTTGGACTAGCGGAAGAGGACGCTACGAGCAGTACTTC.